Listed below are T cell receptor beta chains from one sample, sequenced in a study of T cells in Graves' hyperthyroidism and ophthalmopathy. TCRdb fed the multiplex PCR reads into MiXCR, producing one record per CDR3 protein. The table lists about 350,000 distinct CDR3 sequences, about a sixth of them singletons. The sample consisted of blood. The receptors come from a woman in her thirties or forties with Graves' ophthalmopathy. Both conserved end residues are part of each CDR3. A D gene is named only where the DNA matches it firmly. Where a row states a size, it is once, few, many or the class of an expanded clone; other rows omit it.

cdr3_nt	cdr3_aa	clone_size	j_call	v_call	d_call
TGCGGGAATAGGGGGAAGTCCTCTAACTATGGCTACACCTTC	CGNRGKSSNYGYTF	many	TRBJ1-2	TRBV20-1	.
TGTGCCAGCAGTTTAATCACCTCTGGGGCCAACGTCCTGACTTTC	CASSLITSGANVLTF	many	TRBJ2-6	TRBV6-5	.
TGTGCCAGCAGTTGGGCAAGGAACACCGGGGAGCTGTTTTTT	CASSWARNTGELFF	many	TRBJ2-2	TRBV27	.
TGTGCCAGCAGCTTAGAGCCGACTCAACTTTACGAGCAGTACTTC	CASSLEPTQLYEQYF	few	TRBJ2-7	TRBV11-3	.
TGTGCCAGCAGTCCGCCCACAGGTGCTGAAGCTTTCTTT	CASSPPTGAEAFF	few	TRBJ1-1	TRBV27	.
TGTGCCAGCAGTTTGGTCTGGGGGACAGGGGCGGATCAGCCCCAGCATTTT	CASSLVWGTGADQPQHF	.	TRBJ1-5	TRBV12-3/TRBV12-4	TRBD1
TGTGCTAGTGGTGGACAGACAGGGGGCTACACTGAAGCTTTCTTT	CASGGQTGGYTEAFF	many	TRBJ1-1	TRBV12-5	TRBD1
TGCAGTGCCCCCCCCGGGGGACTAGCGGGAGTAGAGACCCAGTACTTC	CSAPPGGLAGVETQYF	many	TRBJ2-5	TRBV20-1	TRBD2
TGTGCCAGCAGTCCCTATTTCGGGGAGCAGTACTTC	CASSPYFGEQYF	many	TRBJ2-7	TRBV12-3/TRBV12-4	.
TGCGCCAGCAGCCTGGTTCTCGGTAACGGGAGACCTTACGAGCAGTACTTC	CASSLVLGNGRPYEQYF	many	TRBJ2-7	TRBV5-1	.
TGCAGTGCTAGAGGGTGGGAAGGGGGCCAAGAGACCCAGTACTTC	CSARGWEGGQETQYF	many	TRBJ2-5	TRBV20-1	.
TGCAGCGTTGGGGATCAAGAGACCCAGTACTTC	CSVGDQETQYF	many	TRBJ2-5	TRBV29-1	.
TGCGCCAGCACCCCCCGATACTCCGCCCTATTGACAGGGGGCAAGACCAAAAACATTCAGTACTTC	CASTPRYSALLTGGKTKNIQYF	many	TRBJ2-4	TRBV4-3	TRBD1
TGTGCCAGCACCAGGGGTGGCTCTGGGGCCAACGTCCTGACTTTC	CASTRGGSGANVLTF	many	TRBJ2-6	TRBV28	.
TGTGCCTGGAGTAGCCCCCCGGACGGAGACACCATATATTTT	CAWSSPPDGDTIYF	few	TRBJ1-3	TRBV30	.
TGTGCCAGCAGTTTCACGACTAGCGGGAGACGTAGCGGGTCCTACGAGCAGTACTTC	CASSFTTSGRRSGSYEQYF	many	TRBJ2-7	TRBV12-3/TRBV12-4	TRBD2
TGTGCCAGCCAAAACGGACCAAACTATGGCTACACCTTC	CASQNGPNYGYTF	many	TRBJ1-2	TRBV10-3	.
TGTGCCAGCAGAAGGGGAGGAACAGAGACCCAGTACTTC	CASRRGGTETQYF	many	TRBJ2-5	TRBV12-3/TRBV12-4	.
TGCGCCAGCAGCCAAGGAGTGCTCCGGTGGTACGAGCAGTACTTC	CASSQGVLRWYEQYF	few	TRBJ2-7	TRBV4-1	.
TGTGCCAGCAGCCAGGGACTCCACTACGAGCAGTACTTC	CASSQGLHYEQYF	many	TRBJ2-7	TRBV14	.
TGTGCCACCAGCAGAGCTAGGGAGACCCAGTACTTC	CATSRARETQYF	many	TRBJ2-5	TRBV15	.
TGTGCCACCAGCAGGACGGTCAATCAGCCCCGGCATTTT	CATSRTVNQPRHF	many	TRBJ1-5	TRBV15	.
TGTGCCAGCAGTTCACGGGGGAACGAAGAGACCCAGTACTTC	CASSSRGNEETQYF	many	TRBJ2-5	TRBV6-2/TRBV6-3	.
TGTGCCAGCAGCCAAGATTGGAGTCTAGCGGGAGCCTCCTACGAGCAGTACTTC	CASSQDWSLAGASYEQYF	many	TRBJ2-7	TRBV4-2	TRBD2
TGTGCCAGCGCCTCCTACAATGAGCAGTTCTTC	CASASYNEQFF	many	TRBJ2-1	TRBV5-8	.
TGCAGTGCTAGCCCGACACACGGATACGAGCAGTACTTC	CSASPTHGYEQYF	many	TRBJ2-7	TRBV20-1	.
TGTGCCAGCACCCTCCAGACCTTCGCCGAGCAGTACTTC	CASTLQTFAEQYF	.	TRBJ2-7	TRBV6-1	.
TGTGCCAGCAGTTTATGGACTAGCGGGAGTATGGATACGCAGTATTTT	CASSLWTSGSMDTQYF	many	TRBJ2-3	TRBV12-3/TRBV12-4	TRBD2
TGTGCCAGCAGTTACTCGATTGGGACATCCACTGAAGCTTTCTTT	CASSYSIGTSTEAFF	many	TRBJ1-1	TRBV6-5	.
TGCGCCAGCAGCTTGGCTAGCGGGAGAGACTACGAGCAGTACTTC	CASSLASGRDYEQYF	few	TRBJ2-7	TRBV5-1	TRBD2
TGTGCCAGCAGCGACAGCCCCTTTCAGTATTTT	CASSDSPFQYF	many	TRBJ2-3	TRBV12-3/TRBV12-4	.
TGTGCCAGCAGTAGAAACAGGGACTGGGCCAACGTCCTGACTTTC	CASSRNRDWANVLTF	many	TRBJ2-6	TRBV6-2/TRBV6-3	.
TGTGCCAGCAGCTTAGTAGCGGGAGGGAGGTATGTTGAAGAGACCCAGTACTTC	CASSLVAGGRYVEETQYF	many	TRBJ2-5	TRBV11-3	TRBD2
TGCAGTGCTAGAGATCTGCGAGTAGGCTACGAGCAGTACTTC	CSARDLRVGYEQYF	many	TRBJ2-7	TRBV20-1	.
TGTGCCAGCAGTCATGGGGATACAGGGACTGGCTACACCTTC	CASSHGDTGTGYTF	many	TRBJ1-2	TRBV12-3/TRBV12-4	.
TGCAGTGCTAGCCCGGGCGAAAACATTCAGTACTTC	CSASPGENIQYF	many	TRBJ2-4	TRBV20-1	.
TGTGCCAGCAGTGAAGATCGCAATCAGCCCCAGCATTTT	CASSEDRNQPQHF	many	TRBJ1-5	TRBV2	.
TGTGCCAGCAGTTTATCGGGTGGTGGCAATCAGCCCCAGCATTTT	CASSLSGGGNQPQHF	.	TRBJ1-5	TRBV12-3/TRBV12-4	.
TGCAGTGCTATTTGGCCCATGACCCTTACGGGGGGTTTCTACGAGCAGTACTTC	CSAIWPMTLTGGFYEQYF	many	TRBJ2-7	TRBV20-1	TRBD2
TGTGCCAGCAGTGAATTATTAGCGGGGGATGGAACGCAGTATTTT	CASSELLAGDGTQYF	few	TRBJ2-3	TRBV6-1	TRBD2
TGCGCCAGCAGCCAAGGTACAGGGATCACTGAAGCTTTCTTT	CASSQGTGITEAFF	many	TRBJ1-1	TRBV4-1	.
TGTGCCAGCAGTTTAGTTAAAGGAAACTATGGCTACACCTTC	CASSLVKGNYGYTF	many	TRBJ1-2	TRBV12-3/TRBV12-4	.
TGTGCCAGCATGCTGAACACCGGGGAGCTGTTTTTT	CASMLNTGELFF	many	TRBJ2-2	TRBV2	.
TGTGCCAGCAGCGTAGTACTGTGGGGTGCCTCTGGAAACACCATATATTTT	CASSVVLWGASGNTIYF	many	TRBJ1-3	TRBV11-2	.
TGTGCCAGCAGAATAGCCGGGACAGGGGGAGAGACCCAGTACTTC	CASRIAGTGGETQYF	.	TRBJ2-5	TRBV28	TRBD1
TGCAGTGCTAGGGACTATAGGGGGCTGGAGACCCAGTACTTC	CSARDYRGLETQYF	.	TRBJ2-5	TRBV20-1	.
TGTGCCAGCAGGCAAGTCGGGGGAGGAGCTTTCTTT	CASRQVGGGAFF	many	TRBJ1-1	TRBV2	.
TGTGCCAGCAGTTCCAGGCTCAGGGCAACCTACGAGCAGTACTTC	CASSSRLRATYEQYF	many	TRBJ2-7	TRBV12-3/TRBV12-4	.
TGTGCCAGCAGCGACACGTGGCAAGAGACCCAGTACTTC	CASSDTWQETQYF	.	TRBJ2-5	TRBV7-2	.
TGTGCCACCAGTGATTTTGTCCCTTGGGCGGGGCCCGAGGACACCGGGGAGCTGTTTTTT	CATSDFVPWAGPEDTGELFF	many	TRBJ2-2	TRBV24-1	.
TGCGCCAGCAGCTTGGGACTAGCGGGCCTCAAAGAGACCCAGTACTTC	CASSLGLAGLKETQYF	few	TRBJ2-5	TRBV5-1	TRBD2
TGTGCCAGCCGACAGGGGCTGGAGACCCAGTACTTC	CASRQGLETQYF	many	TRBJ2-5	TRBV12-3/TRBV12-4	TRBD1
TGTGCCAGTATAGGGATGGCGATTTGGTCTTTCGTCTACGAGCAGTACTTC	CASIGMAIWSFVYEQYF	.	TRBJ2-7	TRBV19	.
TGCGCCAGCAGCCAGGGGACAGGGCCCACCGGGGAGCTGTTTTTT	CASSQGTGPTGELFF	few	TRBJ2-2	TRBV4-3	TRBD1
TGTGCCAGCAGCTTAACTACGATCCTAGCGGGAGGGCTCGAGCAGTACTTC	CASSLTTILAGGLEQYF	many	TRBJ2-7	TRBV11-2	TRBD2
TGTGCCAGCAGTGGGGGACAGGGACTAAGTGACGAGCAGTACTTC	CASSGGQGLSDEQYF	.	TRBJ2-7	TRBV6-1	TRBD1
TGTGCCAGTAGTATGGAACAATTCGATCAGCCCCAGCATTTT	CASSMEQFDQPQHF	many	TRBJ1-5	TRBV19	.
TGTGCCAGCAGTCCTAGCGGGAGTGACATTCAGTACTTC	CASSPSGSDIQYF	many	TRBJ2-4	TRBV7-3	TRBD2
TGTGCCAGCAGTTGGGAGGACGGCTACGAGCAGTACTTC	CASSWEDGYEQYF	many	TRBJ2-7	TRBV27	.